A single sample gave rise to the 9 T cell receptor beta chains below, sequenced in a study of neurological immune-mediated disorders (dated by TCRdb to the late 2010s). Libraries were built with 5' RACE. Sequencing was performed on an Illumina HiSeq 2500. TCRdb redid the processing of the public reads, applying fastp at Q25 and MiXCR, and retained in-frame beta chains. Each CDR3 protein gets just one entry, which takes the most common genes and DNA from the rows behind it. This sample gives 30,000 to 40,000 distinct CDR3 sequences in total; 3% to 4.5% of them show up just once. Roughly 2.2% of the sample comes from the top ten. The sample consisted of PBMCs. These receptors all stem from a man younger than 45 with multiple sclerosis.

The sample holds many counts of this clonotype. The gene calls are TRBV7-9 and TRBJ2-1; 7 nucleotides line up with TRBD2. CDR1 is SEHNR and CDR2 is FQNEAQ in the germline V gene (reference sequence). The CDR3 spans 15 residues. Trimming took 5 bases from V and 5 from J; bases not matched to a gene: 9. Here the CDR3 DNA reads TGTGCCAGCAGCCCTTTGCGGGGGTGGGACAATGAGCAGTTCTTC. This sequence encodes CASSPLRGWDNEQFF.

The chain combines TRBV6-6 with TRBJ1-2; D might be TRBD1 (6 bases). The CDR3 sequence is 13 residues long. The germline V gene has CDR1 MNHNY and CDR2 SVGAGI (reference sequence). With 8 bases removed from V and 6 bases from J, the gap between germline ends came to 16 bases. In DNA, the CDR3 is TGTGCCAGCCTTGGGGGCAGTTCGGATGGCTACACCTTC. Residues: CASLGGSSDGYTF.

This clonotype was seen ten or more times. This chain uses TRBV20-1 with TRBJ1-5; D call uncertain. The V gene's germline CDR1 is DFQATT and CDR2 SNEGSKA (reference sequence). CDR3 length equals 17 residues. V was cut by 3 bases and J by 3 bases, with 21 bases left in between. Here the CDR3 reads CSARPEKARGYNQPQHF. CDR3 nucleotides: TGCAGTGCTAGGCCCGAAAAGGCCCGGGGTTACAATCAGCCCCAGCATTTT.

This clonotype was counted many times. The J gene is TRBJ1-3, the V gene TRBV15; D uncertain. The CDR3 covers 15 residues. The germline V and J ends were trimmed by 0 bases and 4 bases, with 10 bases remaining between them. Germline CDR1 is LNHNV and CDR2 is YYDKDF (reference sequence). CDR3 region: CATSRDLTGGNTIYF. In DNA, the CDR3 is TGTGCCACCAGCAGAGATTTAACCGGCGGAAACACCATATATTTT.

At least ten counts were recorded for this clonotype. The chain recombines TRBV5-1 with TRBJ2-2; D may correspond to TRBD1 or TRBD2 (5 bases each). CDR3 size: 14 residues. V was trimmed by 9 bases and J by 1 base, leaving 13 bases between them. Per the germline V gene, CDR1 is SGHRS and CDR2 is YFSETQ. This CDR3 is CATGKRGNTGELFF. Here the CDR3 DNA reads TGCGCCACCGGAAAGAGGGGGAACACCGGGGAGCTGTTTTTT.

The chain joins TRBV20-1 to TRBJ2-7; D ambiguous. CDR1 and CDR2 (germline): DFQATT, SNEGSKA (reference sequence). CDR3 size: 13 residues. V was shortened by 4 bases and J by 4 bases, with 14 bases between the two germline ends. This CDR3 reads CSATRAAIYEQYF. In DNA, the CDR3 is TGCAGTGCTACCCGGGCAGCCATTTACGAGCAGTACTTC.

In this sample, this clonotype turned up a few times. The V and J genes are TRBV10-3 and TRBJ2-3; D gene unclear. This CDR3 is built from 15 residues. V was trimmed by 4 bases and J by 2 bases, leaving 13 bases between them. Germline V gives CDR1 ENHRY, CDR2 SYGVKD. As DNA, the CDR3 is TGTGCCATCAGTGGTAACCGATTCCCCACAGATACGCAGTATTTT. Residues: CAISGNRFPTDTQYF.

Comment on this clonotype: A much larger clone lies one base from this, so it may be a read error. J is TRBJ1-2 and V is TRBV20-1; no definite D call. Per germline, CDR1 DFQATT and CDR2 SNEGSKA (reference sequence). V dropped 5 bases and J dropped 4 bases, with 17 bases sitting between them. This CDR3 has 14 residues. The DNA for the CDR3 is TGCAGTGCTCCCATAAGTCGAAAGCTCTATGGCTACACCTTC. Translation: CSAPISRKLYGYTF.

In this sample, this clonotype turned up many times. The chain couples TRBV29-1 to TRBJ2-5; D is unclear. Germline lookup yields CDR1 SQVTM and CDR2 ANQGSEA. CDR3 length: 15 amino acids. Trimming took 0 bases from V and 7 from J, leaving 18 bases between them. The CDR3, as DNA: TGCAGCGTTGAAGATGAACAGCAGACCTTGGGGACCCAGTACTTC. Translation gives CSVEDEQQTLGTQYF.